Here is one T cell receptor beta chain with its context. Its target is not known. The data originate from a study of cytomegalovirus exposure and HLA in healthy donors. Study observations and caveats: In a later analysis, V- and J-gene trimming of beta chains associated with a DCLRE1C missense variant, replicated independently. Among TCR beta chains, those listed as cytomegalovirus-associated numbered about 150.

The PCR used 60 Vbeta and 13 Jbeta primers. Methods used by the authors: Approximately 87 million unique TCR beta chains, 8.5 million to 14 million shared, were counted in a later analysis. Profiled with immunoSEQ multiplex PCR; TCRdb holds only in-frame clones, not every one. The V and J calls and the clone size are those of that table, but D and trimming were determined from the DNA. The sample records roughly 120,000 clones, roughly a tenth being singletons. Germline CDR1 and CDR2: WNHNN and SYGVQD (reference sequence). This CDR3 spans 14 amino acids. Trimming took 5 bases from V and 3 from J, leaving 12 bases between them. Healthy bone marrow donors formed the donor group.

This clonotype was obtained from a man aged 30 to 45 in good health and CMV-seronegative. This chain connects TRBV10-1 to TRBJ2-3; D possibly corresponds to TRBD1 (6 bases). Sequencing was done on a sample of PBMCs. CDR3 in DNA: TGCGCCAGCAGTCCCCTGAGGGGGACAGATACGCAGTATTTT. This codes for CASSPLRGTDTQYF.